Below are 29 T cell receptor beta chains sequenced from a single sample in a study of CD4 T cells in relation to SARS-CoV-2 and coronaviruses. TCRdb's table, derived via immunoSEQ multiplex PCR, lists solely in-frame clones and lacks some. The sample carries around 20,000 clones, approximately 70% recorded once. The unexposed donors gave CD4+ T cells in about 2010-2019, prior to COVID-19. The cells were cultured for around ten days before CD4+ T cells were isolated. No antigen has been identified for these receptors. Sequences were obtained from CD4+ T cells from PBMCs, cultured in vitro. Every receptor here comes from a human donor in good health.

This chain links TRBV5-8 with TRBJ1-4; the D gene is possibly TRBD1 (5 bases). V lost 1 base and J 8 bases, leaving 15 bases between the germline ends. The CDR3 sequence is 15 residues long. Germline V gene data show CDR1 as SGHTS and CDR2 as YDEGEE. For the CDR3, the DNA is TGTGCCAGCAGCTTGTTGGGGGAAACGGGAGAAAAACTGTTTTTT. Translation: CASSLLGETGEKLFF.

V and J are TRBV6-1 and TRBJ1-2; no reliable D call. V dropped 2 bases and J dropped 10 bases, with 14 bases sitting between them. CDR1 and CDR2 (germline): MNHNS, SASEGT. This CDR3 is built from 13 residues. The CDR3 DNA sequence: TGTGCCAGCAGTGAATTTGAGGGAGCGCCCTACACCTTC. This sequence encodes CASSEFEGAPYTF.

The sample holds a few counts of this clone. This chain's CDR3 is CSASSNSNQPQHF. Written as DNA, the CDR3 is TGCAGTGCTAGTTCCAACAGCAATCAGCCCCAGCATTTT. The chain combines TRBV20-1 with TRBJ1-5; D uncertain. Trimming left V 3 bases short and J 1 base short, with 7 bases between. The CDR3 contains 13 residues. The germline gives CDR1 DFQATT, CDR2 SNEGSKA (reference sequence).

Only a few counts were recorded for this clone. V and J are TRBV19 and TRBJ1-4; unclear D gene. The CDR3 sequence is 13 residues long. CDR1 and CDR2 from the germline V gene are LNHDA and SQIVND (reference sequence). Trimming cost V 4 bases and J 3 bases, with 6 bases left between them. The CDR3 coding sequence is TGTGCCAGTAGTACAGGATCTAATGAAAAACTGTTTTTT. It codes for CASSTGSNEKLFF.

The chain links TRBV7-2 to TRBJ1-3, with D perhaps TRBD1 (5 bases). The germline V gene encodes CDR1 SGHTA and CDR2 FQGNSA. V gave up 2 bases and J gave up 0 bases, with 17 bases separating them. The CDR3 sequence is 18 residues long. In DNA form, the CDR3 reads TGTGCCAGCAGCTTACTCACAGGAGGAGGTTTCTCTGGAAACACCATATATTTT. It translates to CASSLLTGGGFSGNTIYF.

This chain joins TRBV11-2 and TRBJ2-1, with a weak D call TRBD2 (6 bases). The V and J ends lost 6 bases and 6 bases respectively, with 18 bases between them. Per germline, CDR1 SGHAT and CDR2 FQNNGV. There are 15 residues in the CDR3. The CDR3 DNA reads TGTGCCAGCAGGTACGGTATCGTGGGAGGCAATGAGCAGTTCTTC. Its translation: CASRYGIVGGNEQFF.

The V call is TRBV30, the J call TRBJ1-3; D ambiguous. The CDR3 is 13 residues long. Germline assignment: CDR1 GTSNPN and CDR2 SVGIG (reference sequence). Between the trimmed V and J ends, which lost 1 base and 4 bases, there was a span of 8 bases. The CDR3 DNA follows: TGTGCCTGGAGTGCCAGGATGGGAAACACCATATATTTT. Its protein is CAWSARMGNTIYF.

The chain uses TRBV11-2 and TRBJ2-1; 11 bases match TRBD2. The J segment lost 6 bases and the V segment lost 9 bases, leaving 10 bases of the junction unmatched. CDR3 size: 15 residues. Germline CDR1 and CDR2: SGHAT and FQNNGV. CDR3 loop: CASGGGTSGFNEQFF. The CDR3 nucleotides read TGTGCCAGTGGGGGGGGGACTAGCGGATTCAATGAGCAGTTCTTC.

The chain recombines TRBV6-5 with TRBJ2-7, with 7 bases lining up with TRBD2. The CDR3 sequence is 12 residues long. J lost 3 bases, V lost 6 bases, and 2 bases had no gene match. CDR1 and CDR2 (germline): MNHEY, SVGAGI. Here the CDR3 reads CASRAGFYEQYF. CDR3 in DNA: TGTGCCAGCAGAGCGGGATTCTACGAGCAGTACTTC.

CDR3: CASSYGSSSYNEQFF. The CDR3 nucleotides read TGTGCCAGCAGTTACGGATCGAGCTCCTACAATGAGCAGTTCTTC. The V and J genes are TRBV6-2 or TRBV6-3 and TRBJ2-1; D gene ambiguous. Germline loops: CDR1 MNHEY, CDR2 SVGEGT. This CDR3 has 15 residues. Trimming stripped 2 bases from V and 0 bases from J, with 8 bases between.

This chain connects TRBV14 to TRBJ2-5; D remains ambiguous. The germline V gene has CDR1 SGHDN and CDR2 FVKESK. The CDR3 contains 13 residues. V was shortened by 5 bases and J by 2 bases, with 9 bases between the two germline ends. The CDR3 DNA reads TGTGCCAGCAGCAACGCGATACAAGAGACCCAGTACTTC. As protein: CASSNAIQETQYF.

This clone was found once. This chain uses TRBV7-3 with TRBJ2-1; 9 bases align to TRBD2. Germline CDR1 reads SGHTA; CDR2 reads FQGTGA. V lost 1 base to trimming and J lost 7 bases; unmatched junction nucleotides: 5. The CDR3 has 15 amino acids. CDR3 protein: CASSLMAGGRNEQFF. DNA of the CDR3: TGTGCCAGCAGCTTAATGGCGGGAGGGCGGAATGAGCAGTTCTTC.

This clone was detected only a few times. The rearrangement joins TRBV7-9 to TRBJ1-6; D is unresolved. Germline loops: CDR1 SEHNR, CDR2 FQNEAQ (reference sequence). The CDR3 is 13 residues long. V lost 5 bases and J lost 11, with 13 bases in between. The CDR3 DNA sequence: TGTGCCAGCAGCCGCGAGATGGAGACACCCCTCCACTTT. Translating gives CASSREMETPLHF.

The chain combines TRBV11-2 with TRBJ2-7, with a weak D call TRBD1 (5 bases). The CDR3 spans 15 residues. Germline lookup yields CDR1 SGHAT and CDR2 FQNNGV. V was shortened by 5 bases and J by 3 bases, with 17 bases between the two germline ends. The CDR3 DNA reads TGTGCCAGCAGCCCCGCATCAGGGTGGGTCTACGAGCAGTACTTC. Its protein product is CASSPASGWVYEQYF.

The chain couples TRBV19 to TRBJ2-3; D gene unclear. CDR3 size: 14 residues. CDR1 is LNHDA, CDR2 SQIVND, per germline (reference sequence). Deletions cut 3 bases from V and 0 bases from J, with 7 bases between. The CDR3 protein is CASSMGTSTDTQYF. The CDR3 DNA sequence: TGTGCCAGTAGTATGGGTACTAGCACAGATACGCAGTATTTT.

The chain is built from TRBV6-5 and TRBJ2-7, with TRBD2 matching 15 bases. The CDR3 has 15 amino acids. Germline CDR1 MNHEY, CDR2 SVGAGI. The J segment lost 5 bases and the V segment lost 4 bases, leaving 3 bases of the junction unmatched. The CDR3, as DNA: TGTGCCAGCAGTTCCGGACTAGCGGGAGGGCACGAGCAGTACTTC. This translates into CASSSGLAGGHEQYF.

This sequence joins TRBV5-1 and TRBJ2-1; 14 positions agree with TRBD2. V dropped 0 bases and J dropped 9; count of bases not matched to a gene: 5. This CDR3 is built from 16 residues. Looked up from germline, CDR1 is SGHRS and CDR2 is YFSETQ. The CDR3 is CASSLGGLAGDGEQFF. The CDR3 coding sequence is TGCGCCAGCAGCTTGGGGGGACTAGCGGGAGACGGTGAGCAGTTCTTC.

The CDR3: CSVGQGSNEQFF. For the CDR3, the DNA is TGCAGCGTTGGTCAGGGGAGTAATGAGCAGTTCTTC. The chain joins TRBV29-1 to TRBJ2-1; D is perhaps TRBD1 (6 bases). The germline V gene encodes CDR1 SQVTM and CDR2 ANQGSEA. CDR3 length: 12 amino acids. Trimming took 4 bases from V and 7 from J, leaving 11 bases between them.

This chain uses TRBV4-2 with TRBJ2-1, with TRBD2 matching over 14 bases. Germline V gene sequence: CDR1 LGHNA, CDR2 YNFKEQ. The V gene end was trimmed by 0 bases and the J gene end by 4 bases; junction bases not matched to a gene: 5. The CDR3 runs to 18 residues. In DNA form, the CDR3 reads TGTGCCAGCAGCCAAGAGGGGGGACTAGCGGGAGAATACAATGAGCAGTTCTTC. It encodes CASSQEGGLAGEYNEQFF.

The chain combines TRBV3-1 (or the pseudogene TRBV3-2) with TRBJ1-2, with D unclear. This CDR3 spans 11 amino acids. Trimming removed 6 bases from V and 8 bases from J, with 10 bases in between. Germline V gene sequence: CDR1 LGHDT, CDR2 YNNKEL (reference sequence). The CDR3, as DNA: TGTGCCAGCAGGTCACAAACAGGCTACACCTTC. It encodes CASRSQTGYTF.

This clone has more than one count but fewer than ten. V gene TRBV4-3 combines with J gene TRBJ1-5; no clear D. The V end was cut by 7 bases, the J end by 1 base, with 8 bases between. The CDR3 spans 13 residues. CDR1 LGHNA and CDR2 YSLEER come from the germline V gene. The CDR3 coding sequence is TGCGCCAGCATGAGTCGGAGCAATCAGCCCCAGCATTTT. Translation: CASMSRSNQPQHF.

The CDR3 protein is CASSLGLLDNEQFF. The CDR3 DNA reads TGTGCCAGCAGCTTAGGGTTACTAGACAATGAGCAGTTCTTC. The gene calls are TRBV7-3 and TRBJ2-1; D may be TRBD2 (5 bases). The CDR3 is 14 residues long. Trimming took 2 bases from V and 5 from J, leaving 10 bases between them. Germline V gives CDR1 SGHTA, CDR2 FQGTGA.

This sequence joins TRBV6-1 and TRBJ1-5, with D possibly matching TRBD1 (6 bases). In germline, CDR1 is MNHNS, CDR2 SASEGT. V dropped 3 bases and J dropped 5 bases, with 11 bases sitting between them. This CDR3 spans 14 amino acids. CDR3 DNA: TGTGCCAGCAGTGATCAGCCAGGGGATCAGCCCCAGCATTTT. Amino acids: CASSDQPGDQPQHF.

The V and J genes are TRBV19 and TRBJ1-1; D is unclear. Trimming took off 4 bases at V and 3 bases at J, with 9 bases between the two ends. The CDR3 length is 13 residues. The germline CDR1 and CDR2 sequences are LNHDA and SQIVND (reference sequence). CDR3 nucleotide sequence: TGTGCCAGTAGTAGGCCCCCCTACACTGAAGCTTTCTTT. This gives the protein CASSRPPYTEAFF.

V gene TRBV6-5 combines with J gene TRBJ2-3, with D unclear. V was pared by 0 bases and J by 1 base, with 5 bases between. The CDR3 is made up of 14 amino acids. Germline CDR1 and CDR2: MNHEY and SVGAGI. The CDR3 region is CASSYSLGTDTQYF. CDR3 bases: TGTGCCAGCAGTTACTCGCTTGGCACAGATACGCAGTATTTT.

The chain combines TRBV4-3 with TRBJ2-2; 10 bases are a match to TRBD2. The V gene end was trimmed by 0 bases and the J gene end by 7 bases; junction bases not matched to a gene: 8. This CDR3 contains 17 residues. Germline lookup yields CDR1 LGHNA and CDR2 YSLEER. CDR3 DNA sequence: TGCGCCAGCAGCCAAGACACGCTAGCGGGAGCCAGCGGGGAGCTGTTTTTT. This translates into CASSQDTLAGASGELFF.

The chain carries TRBV6-5 and TRBJ2-7, with 9 bases identical to TRBD1. This CDR3 is 15 amino acids long. J was trimmed by 5 bases and V by 4 bases; bases with no gene match: 9. Germline CDR1 reads MNHEY; CDR2 reads SVGAGI. DNA for the CDR3: TGTGCCAGCAGTTCTCCGGGACAGGGAACCCACGAGCAGTACTTC. As protein: CASSSPGQGTHEQYF.

The rearrangement links TRBV29-1 to TRBJ1-4; D gene ambiguous. Trimming shortened V by 4 bases and J by 7 bases, and 13 bases separated the two germline ends. Germline V gene lookup returns CDR1 SQVTM and CDR2 ANQGSEA. CDR3 length: 13 residues. For the CDR3, the DNA is TGCAGCGTTGGCCAAAGGGCGGGTGAAAAACTGTTTTTT. This sequence encodes CSVGQRAGEKLFF.

J is TRBJ2-5 and V is TRBV6-6, with 7 bases matching TRBD2. After removal of 5 bases from V and 1 base from J, the junction contained 13 bases not matched to a gene. The germline gives CDR1 MNHNY, CDR2 SVGAGI (reference sequence). The CDR3 totals 17 residues. The CDR3, as DNA: TGTGCCAGCAGTCAAAGGGGAGTAGCGGGCCCCCAAGAGACCCAGTACTTC. Its translation: CASSQRGVAGPQETQYF.